Listed below are T cell receptor beta chains from one sample, sequenced in a study of cytotoxic CD8 clonotypes in ibrutinib-treated CLL. Sequencing was performed with immunoSEQ multiplex PCR; in TCRdb, only in-frame clones are kept and a portion is missing. The repertoire holds 60,000 to 75,000 clones, with roughly nine tenths as singletons. Sequencing was performed on PBMCs, taken after 12 months of ibrutinib treatment. These receptors all come from a human donor with chronic lymphocytic leukemia. CDR3s include the opening cysteine and the closing phenylalanine or tryptophan. The order of the fields is V gene, clone size, D gene, J gene, CDR3 DNA, CDR3 protein. The D gene is left open where the match is weak. Clone size appears in some rows only: once, few, many, or a class for an expanded clone.

TRBV19,-,TRBD1,TRBJ2-7,TGTGCCAGTACCGGGACAGACTACGAGCAGTACTTC,CASTGTDYEQYF
TRBV5-1,-,-,TRBJ1-4,TGCGCCAGCAGCCCAAGGGCGACAAGTAATGAAAAACTGTTTTTT,CASSPRATSNEKLFF
TRBV15,-,-,TRBJ2-7,TGTGCCACCAGCGGCTCTAGGACCCCCTGGCTATACGAGCAGTACTTC,CATSGSRTPWLYEQYF
TRBV6-5,-,-,TRBJ2-7,TGTGCCAGCAGCCAGTCCTACGAGCAGTACTTC,CASSQSYEQYF
TRBV18,-,-,TRBJ2-2,TGTGCCAGCTCACCACTTGACGACTCGACCGGGGAGCTGTTTTTT,CASSPLDDSTGELFF
TRBV27,-,-,TRBJ1-1,TGTGCCAGCAGTTTCAAGTGGAACACTGAAGCTTTCTTT,CASSFKWNTEAFF
TRBV5-4,-,TRBD2,TRBJ2-5,TGTGCCAGCAGCCTGGTGGCGGGAGGAACGGAGACCCAGTACTTC,CASSLVAGGTETQYF
TRBV5-8,once,-,TRBJ1-2,TGTGCCAGCAGCTCCTCCTCGTGGGAGGGTGTAGGCTATGGCTACACCTTC,CASSSSSWEGVGYGYTF
TRBV15,-,TRBD2,TRBJ2-7,TGTGCCACCAGTCCTAGCGGGAGTTACGAGCAGTACTTC,CATSPSGSYEQYF
TRBV13,-,-,TRBJ2-2,TGTGCCAGCAGCTTAGACAGGCCGAACACCGGGGAGCTGTTTTTT,CASSLDRPNTGELFF